This T cell receptor (beta chain) comes out of a study of OX40 agonist ivuxolimab in advanced cancers. CDR1 and CDR2 from the germline V gene are MRHNA and SNTAGT. The V and J ends lost 10 bases and 5 bases respectively, with 14 bases between them. The CDR3 consists of 13 residues. The table came from immunoSEQ multiplex PCR; TCRdb's copy has only in-frame clones and leaves some out. The sample includes about 55,000 clones, roughly 85% of them seen just once. This chain links TRBV6-4 with TRBJ1-4, with D possibly TRBD1 on 6 matching bases. Sequences were derived from CD4+ or CD8+ T cells sorted from blood, sampled in a trial of the OX40 agonist ivuxolimab. This sequence was found in an adult with an advanced solid tumor such as melanoma, head and neck, liver or kidney cancer. The CDR3 DNA sequence: TGTGCCAAGACCCGGGACACCAATGAAAAACTGTTTTTT. As protein: CAKTRDTNEKLFF.